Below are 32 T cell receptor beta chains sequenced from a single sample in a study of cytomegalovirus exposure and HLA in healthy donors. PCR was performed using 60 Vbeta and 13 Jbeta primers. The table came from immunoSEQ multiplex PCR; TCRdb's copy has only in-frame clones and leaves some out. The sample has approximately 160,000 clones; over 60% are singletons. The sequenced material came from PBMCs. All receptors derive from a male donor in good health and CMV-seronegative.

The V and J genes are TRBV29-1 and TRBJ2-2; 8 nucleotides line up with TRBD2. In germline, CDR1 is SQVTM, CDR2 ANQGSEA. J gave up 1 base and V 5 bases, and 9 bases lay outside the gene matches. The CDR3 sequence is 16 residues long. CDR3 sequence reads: CSVHWAGGQNTGELFF. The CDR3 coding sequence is TGCAGCGTTCATTGGGCGGGGGGCCAGAACACCGGGGAGCTGTTTTTT.

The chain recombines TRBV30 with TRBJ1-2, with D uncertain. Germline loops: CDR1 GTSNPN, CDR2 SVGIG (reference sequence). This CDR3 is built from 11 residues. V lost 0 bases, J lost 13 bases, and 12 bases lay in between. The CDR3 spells CAWSVARDTTF. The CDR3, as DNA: TGTGCCTGGAGTGTAGCCCGGGATACCACCTTC.

The CDR3 spells CASSLALQRSYGYTF. DNA for the CDR3: TGTGCCAGCAGCTTAGCTCTTCAAAGGAGCTATGGCTACACCTTC. This chain links TRBV7-2 with TRBJ1-2; D gene ambiguous. Trimming removed 0 bases at V and 4 bases at J, with 12 bases between. This CDR3 contains 15 residues. The germline CDR1 and CDR2 sequences are SGHTA and FQGNSA.

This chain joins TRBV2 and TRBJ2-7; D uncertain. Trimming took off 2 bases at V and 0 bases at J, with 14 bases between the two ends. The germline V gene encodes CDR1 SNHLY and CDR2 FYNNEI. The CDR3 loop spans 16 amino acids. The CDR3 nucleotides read TGTGCCAGCAGTGAAATCCCTTTAGTGAGCTCCTACGAGCAGTACTTC. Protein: CASSEIPLVSSYEQYF.

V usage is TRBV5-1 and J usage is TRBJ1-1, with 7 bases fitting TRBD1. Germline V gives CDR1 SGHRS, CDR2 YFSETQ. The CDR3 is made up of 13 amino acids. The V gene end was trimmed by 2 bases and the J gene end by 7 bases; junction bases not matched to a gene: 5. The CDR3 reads CASSFNRGGEAFF. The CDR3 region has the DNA TGCGCCAGCAGCTTTAACAGGGGAGGTGAAGCTTTCTTT.

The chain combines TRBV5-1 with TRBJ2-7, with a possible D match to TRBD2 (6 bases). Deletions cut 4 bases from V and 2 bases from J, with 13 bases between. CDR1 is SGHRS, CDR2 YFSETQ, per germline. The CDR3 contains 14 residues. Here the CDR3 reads CASSEGLVPYEQYF. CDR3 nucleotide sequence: TGCGCCAGCAGCGAGGGACTTGTCCCCTACGAGCAGTACTTC.

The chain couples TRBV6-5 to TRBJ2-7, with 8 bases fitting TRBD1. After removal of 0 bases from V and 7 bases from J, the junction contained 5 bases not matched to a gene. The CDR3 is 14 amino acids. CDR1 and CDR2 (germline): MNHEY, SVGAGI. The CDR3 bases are TGTGCCAGCAGTTACTCGCAGGGGGCGGTGGAGCAGTACTTC. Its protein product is CASSYSQGAVEQYF.

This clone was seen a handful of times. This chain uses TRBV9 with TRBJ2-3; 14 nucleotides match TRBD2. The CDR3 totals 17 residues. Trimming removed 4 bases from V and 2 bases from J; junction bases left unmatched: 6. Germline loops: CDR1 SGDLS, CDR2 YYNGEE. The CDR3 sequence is CASSLGLAGGSTDTQYF. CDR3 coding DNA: TGTGCCAGCAGCCTCGGACTAGCGGGAGGTTCCACAGATACGCAGTATTTT.

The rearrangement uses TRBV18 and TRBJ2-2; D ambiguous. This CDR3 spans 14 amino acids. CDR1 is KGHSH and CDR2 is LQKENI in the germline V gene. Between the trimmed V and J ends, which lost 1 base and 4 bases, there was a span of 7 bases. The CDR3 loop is CASSPRSGTGELFF. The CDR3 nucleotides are TGTGCCAGCTCACCACGCTCGGGCACCGGGGAGCTGTTTTTT.

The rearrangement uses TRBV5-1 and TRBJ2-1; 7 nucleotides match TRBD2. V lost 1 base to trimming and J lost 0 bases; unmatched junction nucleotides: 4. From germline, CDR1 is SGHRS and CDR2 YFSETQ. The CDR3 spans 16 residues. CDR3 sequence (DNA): TGCGCCAGCAGCTTGTTAAGGGACTACTCCTACAATGAGCAGTTCTTC. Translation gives CASSLLRDYSYNEQFF.

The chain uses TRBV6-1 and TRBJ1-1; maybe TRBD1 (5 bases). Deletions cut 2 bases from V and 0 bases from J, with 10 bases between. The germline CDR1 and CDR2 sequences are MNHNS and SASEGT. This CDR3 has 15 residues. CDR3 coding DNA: TGTGCCAGCAGTGAATGGGGGGGACTGAACACTGAAGCTTTCTTT. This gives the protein CASSEWGGLNTEAFF.

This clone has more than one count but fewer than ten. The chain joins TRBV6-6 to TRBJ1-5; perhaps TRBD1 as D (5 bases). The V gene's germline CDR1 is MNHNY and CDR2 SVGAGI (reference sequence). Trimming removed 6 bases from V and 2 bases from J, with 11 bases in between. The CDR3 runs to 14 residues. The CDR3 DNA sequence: TGTGCCAGCAGGGGCCCGGGGGGCAATCAGCCCCAGCATTTT. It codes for CASRGPGGNQPQHF.

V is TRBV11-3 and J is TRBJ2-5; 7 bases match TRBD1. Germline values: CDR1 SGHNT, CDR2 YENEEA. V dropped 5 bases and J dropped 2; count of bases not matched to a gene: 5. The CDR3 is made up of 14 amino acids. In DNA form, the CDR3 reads TGTGCCAGCAGCCATAGGACAGGACAAGAGACCCAGTACTTC. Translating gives CASSHRTGQETQYF.

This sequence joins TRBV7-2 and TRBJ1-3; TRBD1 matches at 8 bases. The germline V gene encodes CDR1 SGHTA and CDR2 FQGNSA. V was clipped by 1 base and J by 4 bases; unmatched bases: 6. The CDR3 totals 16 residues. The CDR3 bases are TGTGCCAGCAGCTTAGTCCCAGACAGGGGCGGAAACACCATATATTTT. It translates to CASSLVPDRGGNTIYF.

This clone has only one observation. The CDR3 nucleotides read TGTGCCAGCAGCTTCCCAGGGCGGAATGAGCAGTTCTTC. Residues: CASSFPGRNEQFF. V usage is TRBV5-4 and J usage is TRBJ2-1; possible D gene TRBD1, 5 bases. Germline CDR1 reads SGHNT; CDR2 reads YYREEE (reference sequence). The CDR3 covers 13 residues. The V gene lost 2 bases and the J gene lost 7 bases, with 10 bases spanning the gap.

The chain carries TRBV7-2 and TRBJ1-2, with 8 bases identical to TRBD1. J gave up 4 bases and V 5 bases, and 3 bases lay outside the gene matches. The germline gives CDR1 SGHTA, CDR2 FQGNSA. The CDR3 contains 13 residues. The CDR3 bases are TGTGCCAGCAGCCTCCAGGGGGCCTATGGCTACACCTTC. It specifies CASSLQGAYGYTF.

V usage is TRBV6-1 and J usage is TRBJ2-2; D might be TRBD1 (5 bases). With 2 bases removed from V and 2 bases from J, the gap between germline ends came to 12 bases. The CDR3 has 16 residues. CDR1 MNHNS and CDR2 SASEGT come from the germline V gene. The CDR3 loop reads CASSEQGHLNTGELFF. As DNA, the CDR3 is TGTGCCAGCAGTGAACAAGGACACTTAAACACCGGGGAGCTGTTTTTT.

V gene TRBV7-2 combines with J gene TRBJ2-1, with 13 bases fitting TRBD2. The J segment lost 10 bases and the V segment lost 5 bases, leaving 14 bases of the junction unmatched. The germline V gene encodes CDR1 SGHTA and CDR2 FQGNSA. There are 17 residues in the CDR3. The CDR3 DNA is TGTGCCAGCAGCCCGCGCCCACTAGCGGGAGGGGGGTTGGAGCAGTTCTTC. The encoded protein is CASSPRPLAGGGLEQFF. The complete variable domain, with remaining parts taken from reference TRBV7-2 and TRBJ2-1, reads GAGVSQSPSNKVTEKGKDVELRCDPISGHTALYWYRQSLGQGLEFLIYFQGNSAPDKSGLPSDRFSAERTGGSVSTLTIQRTQQEDSAVYLCASSPRPLAGGGLEQFFGPGTRLTVL.

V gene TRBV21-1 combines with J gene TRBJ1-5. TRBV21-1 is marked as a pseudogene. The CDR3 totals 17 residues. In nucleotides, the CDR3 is TGTGCCAGCAGCAAAGCGCTCGTCGGGGGGGCCAATCAGCCCCAGCATTTT. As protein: CASSKALVGGANQPQHF.

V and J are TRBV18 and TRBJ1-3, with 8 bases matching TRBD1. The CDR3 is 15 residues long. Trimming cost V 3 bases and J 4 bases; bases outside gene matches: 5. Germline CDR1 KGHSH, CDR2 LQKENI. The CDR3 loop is CASSPGTGFGNTIYF. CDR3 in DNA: TGTGCCAGCTCACCGGGGACAGGCTTCGGAAACACCATATATTTT.

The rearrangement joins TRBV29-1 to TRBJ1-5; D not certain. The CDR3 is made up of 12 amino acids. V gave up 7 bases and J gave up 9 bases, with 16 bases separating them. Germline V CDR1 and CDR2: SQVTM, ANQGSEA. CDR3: CSGGLSGGPQHF. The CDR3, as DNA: TGCAGCGGAGGACTTTCTGGTGGGCCCCAGCATTTT.

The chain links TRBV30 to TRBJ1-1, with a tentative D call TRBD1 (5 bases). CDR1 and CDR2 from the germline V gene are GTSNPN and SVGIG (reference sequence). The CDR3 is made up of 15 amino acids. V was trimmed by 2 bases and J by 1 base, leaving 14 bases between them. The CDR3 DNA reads TGTGCCTGGAGTCGGGGGGATATGCGGAACACTGAAGCTTTCTTT. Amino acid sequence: CAWSRGDMRNTEAFF.

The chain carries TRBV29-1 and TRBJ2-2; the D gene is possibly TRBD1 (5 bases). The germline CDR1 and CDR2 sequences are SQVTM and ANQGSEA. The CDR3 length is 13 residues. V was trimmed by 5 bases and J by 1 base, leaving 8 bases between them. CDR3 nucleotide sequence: TGCAGCGTTAGGGGCTGGAACACCGGGGAGCTGTTTTTT. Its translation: CSVRGWNTGELFF.

The DNA for the CDR3 is TGCGCCAGCAGAACAAATCGACAGGGCTCGTTACGTGAGCAGTTCTTC. The encoded protein is CASRTNRQGSLREQFF. The chain has TRBV23-1 and TRBJ2-1; TRBD1 agrees at 7 bases. TRBV23-1 is labeled an ORF, and its function is uncertain. This CDR3 spans 16 amino acids. The J segment lost 9 bases and the V segment lost 6 bases, leaving 17 bases of the junction unmatched.

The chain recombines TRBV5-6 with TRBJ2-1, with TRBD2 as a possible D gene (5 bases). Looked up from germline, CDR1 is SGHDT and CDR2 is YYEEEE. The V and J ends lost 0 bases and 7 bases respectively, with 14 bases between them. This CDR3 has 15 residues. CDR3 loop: CASSLAGGSKNEQFF. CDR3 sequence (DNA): TGTGCCAGCAGCTTGGCCGGTGGGAGTAAGAATGAGCAGTTCTTC.

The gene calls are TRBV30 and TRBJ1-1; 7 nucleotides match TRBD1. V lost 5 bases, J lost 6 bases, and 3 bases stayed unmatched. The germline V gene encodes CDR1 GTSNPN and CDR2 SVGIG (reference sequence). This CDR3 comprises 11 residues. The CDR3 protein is CAWDRESEAFF. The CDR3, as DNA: TGTGCCTGGGACAGGGAATCTGAAGCTTTCTTT.

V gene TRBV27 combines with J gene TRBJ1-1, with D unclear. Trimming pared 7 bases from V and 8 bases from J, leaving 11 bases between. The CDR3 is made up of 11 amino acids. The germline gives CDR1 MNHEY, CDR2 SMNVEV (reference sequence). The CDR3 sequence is CASIIREEAFF. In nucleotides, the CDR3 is TGTGCCAGCATCATACGAGAAGAAGCTTTCTTT.

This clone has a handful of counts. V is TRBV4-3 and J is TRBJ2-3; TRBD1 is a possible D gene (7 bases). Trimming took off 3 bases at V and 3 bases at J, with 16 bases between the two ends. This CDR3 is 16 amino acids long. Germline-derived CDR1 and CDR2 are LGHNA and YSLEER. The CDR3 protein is CASSQGQGGVTDTQYF. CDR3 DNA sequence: TGCGCCAGCAGCCAGGGCCAGGGGGGCGTTACAGATACGCAGTATTTT.

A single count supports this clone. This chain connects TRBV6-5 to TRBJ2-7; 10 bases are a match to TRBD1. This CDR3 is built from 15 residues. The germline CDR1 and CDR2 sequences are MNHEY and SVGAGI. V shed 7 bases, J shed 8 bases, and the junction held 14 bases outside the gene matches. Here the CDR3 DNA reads TGTGCCAGCATCCCGCCGTTTGGGGACAGGGGACAGCAGTACTTC. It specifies CASIPPFGDRGQQYF.

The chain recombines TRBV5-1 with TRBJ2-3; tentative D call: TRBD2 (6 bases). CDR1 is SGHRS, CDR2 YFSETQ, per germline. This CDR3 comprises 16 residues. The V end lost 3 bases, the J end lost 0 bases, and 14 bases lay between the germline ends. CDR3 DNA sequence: TGCGCCAGCAGCTCGGGGACTGGGTTCAGCACAGATACGCAGTATTTT. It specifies CASSSGTGFSTDTQYF. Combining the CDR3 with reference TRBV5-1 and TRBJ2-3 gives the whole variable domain KAGVTQTPRYLIKTRGQQVTLSCSPISGHRSVSWYQQTPGQGLQFLFEYFSETQRNKGNFPGRFSGRQFSNSRSEMNVSTLELGDSALYLCASSSGTGFSTDTQYFGPGTRLTVL.

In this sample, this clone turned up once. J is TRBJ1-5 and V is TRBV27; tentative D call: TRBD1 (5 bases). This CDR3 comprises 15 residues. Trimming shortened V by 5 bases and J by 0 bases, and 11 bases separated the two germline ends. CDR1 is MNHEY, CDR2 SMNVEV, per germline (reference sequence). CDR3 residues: CASSPPGRSNQPQHF. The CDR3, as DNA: TGTGCCAGCAGTCCCCCAGGGCGTAGCAATCAGCCCCAGCATTTT.

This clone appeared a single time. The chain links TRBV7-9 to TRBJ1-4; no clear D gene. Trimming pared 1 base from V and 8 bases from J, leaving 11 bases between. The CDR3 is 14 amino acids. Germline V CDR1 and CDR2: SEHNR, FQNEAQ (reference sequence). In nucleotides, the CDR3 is TGTGCCAGCAGCTTAGTGCAGTCGGAGGAAAAACTGTTTTTT. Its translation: CASSLVQSEEKLFF.